This T cell receptor beta chain was observed in a study of beta chain features in type 1 diabetes. The sequenced template was cDNA made from the entire isolated RNA. Only in-frame clones appear in the TCRdb table, and some are missing; sequencing was by immunoSEQ multiplex PCR. The sample gives 550,000 to 850,000 clones, over 10% of which show up once; 0.02% to 0.025% is in the top ten. The germline CDR1 and CDR2 sequences are MGHRA and YSYEKL. The length of the CDR3 is 15 residues. The V end lost 1 base, the J end lost 4 bases, and 13 bases lay between the germline ends. Whole-study findings and limits: Insertion counts at VDJ junctions were lower in type 1 diabetes patients, who also showed more deletions there. Compared with healthy donors, patients appeared to share more similar naive, central memory and regulatory TCRB repertoires. Any HLA effect on TCRB rearrangement was left unresolved by small sub-analyses. Across all four CD4+ subsets, people with type 1 diabetes showed modestly shorter TCRB CDR3s.

This clone appeared a few times. What it binds is unknown. The rearrangement joins TRBV4-1 to TRBJ1-2, with D unresolved. The sequenced sample consisted of naive CD4+ T cells from blood. This sequence was found in a man aged 18 to 29 with type 1 diabetes. The CDR3 nucleotides are TGCGCCAGCAGCCAAGGGGAGTGGCTTTCCTATGGCTACACCTTC. This sequence encodes CASSQGEWLSYGYTF.